The T cell receptor (beta chain) described here comes from a study of shared clonotypes between healthy human individuals. Study-wide points: Non-shared clonotypes were found to have lower generation probabilities than the clonotypes that were shared by all four of the sorted-subset donors. Larger estimated richness was generally seen in naive subsets than in memory subsets.

CD45RO-negative, CCR7-selected cells formed the naive CD8 fraction, which excluded terminally differentiated effector memory CD45RA+ cells. The count of this clone is one. Its antigen is currently unknown. In the same sample, other DNA sequences code for this CDR3. Trimming took off 0 bases at V and 0 bases at J, with 9 bases between the two ends. The CDR3 has 15 residues. Per the germline V gene, CDR1 is SGDLS and CDR2 is YYNGEE. The protocol was immunoSEQ multiplex PCR, while the TCRdb copy is restricted to in-frame clones and leaves out a portion. The data contain millions of clones, roughly 91% of them singletons.

The V and J genes are TRBV9 and TRBJ1-2; a weak D match, TRBD1 (5 bases). Sample: naive CD8+ T cells from PBMCs. The source is a man aged 18-30 years in good health. Some clones in this sample may be carry-over from other donors' samples. CDR3 DNA: TGTGCCAGCAGCGTAGGGGGCACCCCTAACTATGGCTACACCTTC. Encoded protein: CASSVGGTPNYGYTF. The variable domain in full, with the rest retrieved from reference TRBV9 and TRBJ1-2, is DSGVTQTPKHLITATGQRVTLRCSPRSGDLSVYWYQQSLDQGLQFLIQYYNGEERAKGNILERFSAQQFPDLHSELNLSSLELGDSALYFCASSVGGTPNYGYTFGSGTRLTVV.